This TCR beta chain was identified in a study of shared clonotypes between healthy human individuals. Study outcomes and limitations: Sequencing depth was a factor that was expected to affect clonotype sharing among donors. Enrolling few donors narrowed the genetic and exposure-history diversity that was represented.

The method was immunoSEQ multiplex PCR; TCRdb's version includes in-frame clones alone and lacks a portion of them. This table has hundreds of thousands of clones, about 92% appearing once. As to this clone: The antigen is unknown.

The naive CD8 subset, CD45RO-negative cells positively selected for CCR7, excluded terminally differentiated effector memory CD45RA+ cells. This CDR3 contains 16 residues. Germline V gene data show CDR1 as SGHDN and CDR2 as FVKESK. The V end was cut by 4 bases, the J end by 1 base, with 13 bases between. Sequencing was done on a sample of naive CD8+ T cells sorted from blood. The chain links TRBV14 to TRBJ2-2; maybe TRBD2 (6 bases). This clonotype was sampled from a man in his thirties or forties in good health. The CDR3 DNA reads as TGTGCCAGCAGCCTTGAGGGCGGGATGAACACCGGGGAGCTGTTTTTT. Residues: CASSLEGGMNTGELFF. Using reference TRBV14 and TRBJ2-2 for the parts outside the CDR3, the full variable domain is EAGVTQFPSHSVIEKGQTVTLRCDPISGHDNLYWYRRVMGKEIKFLLHFVKESKQDESGMPNNRFLAERTGGTYSTLKVQPAELEDSGVYFCASSLEGGMNTGELFFGEGSRLTVL.